The 17 T cell receptor beta chains given below trace back to one sample, sequenced in a study of molecular identifiers for immune sequencing clone quantification. TCRdb re-called the PCR reads through MiXCR, storing one row per CDR3 protein. The sample consists of 62,000 or so distinct CDR3 sequences, roughly 20% of them appearing once. The specimen sequenced was naive CD8+ T cells from blood, with Jurkat cell RNA spiked in. Subset meaning: FACS-sorted CD8+CD4-CCR7+CD45RA+ naive T cells. Every receptor here comes from a human donor in good health. Some libraries in this study had Jurkat cell RNA spiked in.

J is TRBJ2-5 and V is TRBV5-1, with a weak D call TRBD2 (5 bases). This CDR3 region has 17 residues. The germline V gene encodes CDR1 SGHRS and CDR2 YFSETQ. V lost 3 bases and J 3 bases, leaving 21 bases between the germline ends. The CDR3 loop reads CASSSAEALDPKETQYF. As DNA, the CDR3 is TGCGCCAGCAGCTCAGCGGAGGCTCTCGACCCCAAAGAGACCCAGTACTTC.

This clonotype was observed many times. The chain carries TRBV5-1 and TRBJ2-2; weak D call: TRBD1 (6 bases). This CDR3 region has 19 residues. Germline V CDR1 and CDR2: SGHRS, YFSETQ. V was cut by 2 bases and J by 1 base, with 21 bases left in between. The DNA of the CDR3 is TGCGCCAGCAGCTTATTTGAGGCGCCAACAGGGTTGAACACCGGGGAGCTGTTTTTT. This encodes CASSLFEAPTGLNTGELFF.

In this sample, this clonotype turned up many times. The chain is built from TRBV3-1 and TRBJ2-7, with 7 bases aligning to TRBD2. Germline V CDR1 and CDR2: LGHDT, YNNKEL (reference sequence). V lost 4 bases to trimming and J lost 1 base; unmatched junction nucleotides: 4. The CDR3 has 14 residues. CDR3: CASSLGLGSYEQYF. For the CDR3, the DNA is TGTGCCAGCAGCCTAGGACTAGGATCCTACGAGCAGTACTTC.

This clonotype appeared many times. This chain uses TRBV27 with TRBJ2-7, with 7 bases that match TRBD2. The CDR3 sequence is 16 residues long. CDR1 and CDR2 (germline): MNHEY, SMNVEV (reference sequence). J lost 8 bases, V lost 3 bases, and 16 bases had no gene match. In nucleotides, the CDR3 is TGTGCCAGCAGTTTTGGCCCCCGACTAGCCCCTGAGAAGCAGTACTTC. Amino acid sequence: CASSFGPRLAPEKQYF.

With regard to this clonotype: A clone one base away is much larger, so this may be a read error. The final CDR3 position lacks the conserved phenylalanine or tryptophan, pointing to a likely read error. The chain combines TRBV2 with TRBJ2-7, with 7 bases matching TRBD1. V shed 8 bases and J 2 bases; nucleotides not matched to a gene: 3. The germline V gene has CDR1 SNHLY and CDR2 FYNNEI. The CDR3 totals 12 residues. The CDR3 DNA is TGTGCCAGCGGGCAGGGGGCCTACGAGCAGTACCTC. This encodes CASGQGAYEQYL.

This clonotype was seen more than once but under ten times. A much larger clone lies a single base off, so this may be a read error. The rearrangement joins TRBV9 to TRBJ2-3; 10 bases agree with TRBD2. This CDR3 contains 14 residues. Trimming removed 3 bases from V and 5 bases from J; junction bases left unmatched: 3. The V gene's germline CDR1 is SGDLS and CDR2 YYNGEE. CDR3 nucleotide sequence: TGTGCCAGCAGCGCTAGCGGGAGCGTAGATACGCAGTATTTT. This codes for CASSASGSVDTQYF.

The sample holds one count of this clonotype. An end of the junction differs from the germline gene, which may be a read error. The rearrangement uses TRBV28 and TRBJ2-7; D may be TRBD1 or TRBD2 (5 bases each). Germline loops: CDR1 MDHEN, CDR2 SYDVKM. CDR3 length equals 16 residues. The CDR3 sequence: CASSLHPGTSEYGQYF. The CDR3 DNA follows: TGTGCCAGCAGTTTACACCCCGGGACCAGCGAGTACGGGCAGTACTTC.

The chain links TRBV18 to TRBJ2-7, with no clear D. The CDR3 totals 13 residues. Germline-derived CDR1 and CDR2 are KGHSH and LQKENI. V lost 2 bases, J lost 3 bases, and 8 bases lay in between. The CDR3 reads CASSPGKGYEQYF. DNA of the CDR3: TGTGCCAGCTCACCAGGGAAGGGCTACGAGCAGTACTTC.

This clonotype was seen more than once but under ten times. The junction departs from germline at one end; a sequencing error may be responsible. The J gene is TRBJ2-1, the V gene TRBV4-1; D perhaps matches TRBD1 (5 bases). The germline V gene has CDR1 MGHRA and CDR2 YSYEKL. The CDR3 runs to 16 residues. CDR3 amino acids: CASSQPGLRIDNEQLF. The CDR3 bases are TGCGCCAGCAGCCAACCAGGGTTACGGATCGACAATGAGCAGCTCTTC.

The chain uses TRBV2 and TRBJ2-2; 15 positions agree with TRBD2. With 7 bases clipped from V and 5 bases from J, the junction kept 2 bases outside the gene matches. Germline CDR1 is SNHLY and CDR2 is FYNNEI. CDR3 length equals 15 residues. The CDR3, as DNA: TGTGCCAGCAAAGGACTAGCGGGGGGGACCGGGGAGCTGTTTTTT. Its protein product is CASKGLAGGTGELFF.

There are a few counts of this clonotype. J is TRBJ2-1 and V is TRBV7-6; 7 positions agree with TRBD2. J was trimmed by 10 bases and V by 1 base; bases with no gene match: 19. This CDR3 spans 18 amino acids. Germline-derived CDR1 and CDR2 are SGHVS and FNYEAQ. The CDR3 bases are TGTGCCAGCAGCTTAGTTTCCTCCACCCCGACTAGCCGAGGGGAGCAGTTCTTC. It translates to CASSLVSSTPTSRGEQFF.

Points on this clonotype: The conserved final phenylalanine or tryptophan is absent from the CDR3, which likely points to a read error. This sequence joins TRBV12-3 or TRBV12-4 and TRBJ2-5; D is undetermined. This CDR3 contains 15 residues. CDR3 loop: CASTLGLETPLNQYC. DNA for the CDR3: TGTGCCAGCACTTTAGGCTTGGAGACTCCGCTGAACCAGTACTGC.

The V gene is TRBV21-1, the J gene TRBJ1-4; TRBD1, the table's D call, lacks a check against the DNA. TRBV21-1 is classified as a pseudogene. This CDR3 region has 16 residues. This chain's CDR3 is CASSKARTVPNEKLFF. CDR3 nucleotide sequence: TGTGCCAGCAGCAAAGCACGGACAGTTCCTAATGAAAAACTGTTTTTT.

This clonotype was seen at least ten times. This sequence joins TRBV6-6 and TRBJ2-2; TRBD1 matches 7 bases. Germline V gene data show CDR1 as MNHNY and CDR2 as SVGAGI (reference sequence). The CDR3 spans 17 residues. J was trimmed by 5 bases and V by 4 bases; bases with no gene match: 13. The CDR3 here is CASSFPGQGDLTGELFF. In DNA form, the CDR3 reads TGTGCCAGCAGTTTCCCCGGTCAGGGGGATCTAACCGGGGAGCTGTTTTTT.

This clonotype was seen repeatedly, ten times or more. At one end, the junction sequence differs from germline, possibly due to a read error. The chain carries TRBV7-7 and TRBJ2-2; 7 positions match TRBD2. The CDR3 has 19 residues. The germline CDR1 and CDR2 sequences are SSHAT and FNYEAQ (reference sequence). The CDR3, as DNA: TGTGCTAGCAGCGCCGAAGGGCTTTTTGCGGGAGTAGGAACCGGGGAGCTGTTTTTT. Translation gives CASSAEGLFAGVGTGELFF. Using reference TRBV7-7 and TRBJ2-2 for the parts outside the CDR3, the full variable domain is GAGVSQSPRYKVTKRGQDVTLRCDPISSHATLYWYQQALGQGPEFLTYFNYEAQPDKSGLPSDRFSAERPEGSISTLTIQRTEQRDSAMYRCASSAEGLFAGVGTGELFFGEGSRLTVL.

The sample holds a few counts of this clonotype. This sequence joins TRBV25-1 and TRBJ1-1; no reliable D call. Germline V gives CDR1 MGHDK, CDR2 SYGVNS. V was trimmed by 9 bases and J by 12 bases, leaving 23 bases between them. This CDR3 contains 13 residues. CDR3 in amino acids: CASTPWDHIKSFF. The CDR3 coding sequence is TGTGCCAGTACACCATGGGATCACATAAAATCTTTCTTT.

In this sample, this clonotype turned up many times. The chain combines TRBV7-9 with TRBJ2-3, with 12 bases fitting TRBD2. V was clipped by 5 bases and J by 0 bases; unmatched bases: 9. CDR3 length: 18 residues. CDR1 SEHNR and CDR2 FQNEAQ come from the germline V gene (reference sequence). The CDR3 DNA reads as TGTGCCAGCAGCCCGCCTAGCGGGAGGGCCTTTAGCACAGATACGCAGTATTTT. This gives the protein CASSPPSGRAFSTDTQYF.